One sample yielded the 18 T cell receptor beta chains listed below, sequenced in a study of blood T cell repertoires in COVID-19. Here immunoSEQ multiplex PCR was the method, and the copy in TCRdb shows in-frame clones only, minus some. The table lists about 310,000 clones, nearly 90% of them singletons. Sequenced: peripheral blood. These receptors were collected from a woman between 40 and 50 years old with COVID-19, enrolled during active disease.

The chain is built from TRBV10-3 and TRBJ2-2; TRBD1 matches 7 bases. The germline gives CDR1 ENHRY, CDR2 SYGVKD. This CDR3 contains 16 residues. V shed 3 bases, J shed 0 bases, and the junction held 4 bases outside the gene matches. The CDR3 protein is CAISDGQAPNTGELFF. The CDR3 DNA reads as TGTGCCATCAGTGACGGACAGGCCCCGAACACCGGGGAGCTGTTTTTT.

The V call is TRBV10-3, the J call TRBJ1-5; D gene unclear. The CDR3 contains 12 residues. Germline V CDR1 and CDR2: ENHRY, SYGVKD. V was pared by 2 bases and J by 7 bases, with 6 bases between. The CDR3 coding sequence is TGTGCCATCAGTGAGGGGAGCCAGCCCCAGCATTTT. It encodes CAISEGSQPQHF.

J is TRBJ2-7 and V is TRBV20-1, with D maybe TRBD1 (6 bases). The length of the CDR3 is 17 residues. With 3 bases removed from V and 0 bases from J, the gap between germline ends came to 21 bases. Germline lookup yields CDR1 DFQATT and CDR2 SNEGSKA (reference sequence). CDR3 nucleotides: TGCAGTGCTAGTGGGATAGTGATGGGGACACCCTCCTACGAGCAGTACTTC. Amino acid sequence: CSASGIVMGTPSYEQYF.

The V and J genes are TRBV7-2 and TRBJ2-7; 9 nucleotides agree with TRBD1. The V segment lost 5 bases and the J segment 4 bases; nucleotides outside the gene matches: 12. Germline-derived CDR1 and CDR2 are SGHTA and FQGNSA. The CDR3 runs to 16 residues. CDR3 bases: TGTGCCAGCAGCCCCCCTGGGACAGGGATGCGATACGAGCAGTACTTC. This sequence encodes CASSPPGTGMRYEQYF.

The V and J genes are TRBV6-4 and TRBJ1-4, with TRBD1 matching 7 bases. This CDR3 has 14 amino acids. Germline assignment: CDR1 MRHNA and CDR2 SNTAGT. The junction had 10 bases not matched to a gene; V was cut back by 7 bases and J by 8 bases. In nucleotides, the CDR3 is TGTGCCAGCACTCATGACAGGGTTGACGAAAAACTGTTTTTT. Its translation is CASTHDRVDEKLFF.

The chain uses TRBV5-1 and TRBJ2-2; possibly TRBD1 for D (6 bases). Trimming removed 5 bases from V and 1 base from J, with 12 bases in between. CDR1 is SGHRS and CDR2 is YFSETQ in the germline V gene. The CDR3 loop spans 15 amino acids. In nucleotides, the CDR3 is TGCGCCAGCAGTGAGGCACAGGGGAACACCGGGGAGCTGTTTTTT. Encoded protein: CASSEAQGNTGELFF.

This sequence joins TRBV3-1 (or the pseudogene TRBV3-2) and TRBJ2-1; D unclear. Germline values: CDR1 LGHDT, CDR2 YNNKEL (reference sequence). The CDR3 sequence is 15 residues long. V was shortened by 0 bases and J by 6 bases, with 12 bases between the two germline ends. The CDR3 spells CASSQDPPPFNEQFF. DNA of the CDR3: TGTGCCAGCAGCCAAGATCCCCCTCCTTTCAATGAGCAGTTCTTC.

This sequence joins TRBV10-3 and TRBJ1-1, with TRBD1 matching over 10 bases. J was trimmed by 11 bases and V by 5 bases; bases with no gene match: 11. Looked up from germline, CDR1 is ENHRY and CDR2 is SYGVKD. The CDR3 runs to 14 residues. DNA for the CDR3: TGTGCCATCAGTTCCGGGACAGGGGTAGGTTCGGCTTTCTTT. It yields the protein CAISSGTGVGSAFF.

This chain connects TRBV30 to TRBJ1-2, with a weak D call TRBD1 (5 bases). Per the germline V gene, CDR1 is GTSNPN and CDR2 is SVGIG (reference sequence). The CDR3 has 12 amino acids. The V end was cut by 4 bases, the J end by 8 bases, with 14 bases between. The CDR3 coding sequence is TGTGCCTGGACCAATTCCTGGGGCGGCTACACCTTC. Amino acid sequence: CAWTNSWGGYTF. The complete variable domain, with remaining parts taken from reference TRBV30 and TRBJ1-2, reads SQTIHQWPATLVQPVGSPLSLECTVEGTSNPNLYWYRQAAGRGLQLLFYSVGIGQISSEVPQNLSASRPQDRQFILSSKKLLLSDSGFYLCAWTNSWGGYTFGSGTRLTVV.

CDR3 nucleotides: TGTGCCATCAGTGTCCCCGGACAGGGCGCGGGGGGCTACACCTTC. It codes for CAISVPGQGAGGYTF. The rearrangement joins TRBV10-3 to TRBJ1-2; the match to TRBD1 covers 8 bases. Germline values: CDR1 ENHRY, CDR2 SYGVKD. Trimming removed 4 bases from V and 8 bases from J; junction bases left unmatched: 12. The CDR3 is made up of 15 amino acids.

CDR3 protein: CASSQDEAGRAPYGYTF. In DNA, the CDR3 is TGCGCCAGCAGCCAAGATGAAGCAGGCAGGGCTCCCTATGGCTACACCTTC. This chain connects TRBV4-1 to TRBJ1-2; D might be TRBD1 (5 bases). The V gene's germline CDR1 is MGHRA and CDR2 YSYEKL. V lost 0 bases and J lost 4, with 18 bases in between. This CDR3 spans 17 amino acids.

The chain combines TRBV10-2 with TRBJ1-1; D unclear. The CDR3 covers 13 residues. Germline V lookup: CDR1 WSHSY, CDR2 SAAADI. The germline V and J ends were trimmed by 2 bases and 2 bases, with 6 bases remaining between them. CDR3 sequence (DNA): TGCGCCAGCAGTGAGAGCACTAACACTGAAGCTTTCTTT. This translates into CASSESTNTEAFF.

V and J are TRBV21-1 and TRBJ1-2; TRBD1, the table's D call, lacks a check against the DNA. TRBV21-1 is a pseudogene. The CDR3 has 15 amino acids. Here the CDR3 reads CASSGKSTGFHGYTF. The CDR3 DNA sequence: TGTGCCAGCAGCGGTAAGTCGACAGGGTTCCATGGCTACACCTTC.

This rearrangement joins TRBV11-2 to TRBJ1-1; the D is unclear. The CDR3 has 13 amino acids. CDR1 and CDR2 (germline): SGHAT, FQNNGV. V lost 0 bases and J 0 bases, leaving 2 bases between the germline ends. CDR3 loop: CASSLDVNTEAFF. DNA for the CDR3: TGTGCCAGCAGCTTAGACGTGAACACTGAAGCTTTCTTT.

The genes are TRBV2 and TRBJ2-7, with D maybe TRBD2 (7 bases). The length of the CDR3 is 14 residues. Trimming removed 8 bases at V and 2 bases at J, with 16 bases between. CDR1 and CDR2 (germline): SNHLY, FYNNEI. The CDR3 DNA sequence: TGTGCCAGCGGTCTGGGGGGGCCCACCTACGAGCAGTACTTC. Translated: CASGLGGPTYEQYF.

The chain has TRBV19 and TRBJ2-3, with 13 bases identical to TRBD2. The CDR3 is 16 residues long. V shed 5 bases and J 0 bases; nucleotides not matched to a gene: 2. CDR1 is LNHDA and CDR2 is SQIVND in the germline V gene (reference sequence). The CDR3 nucleotides are TGTGCCAGTAGTGCGGGACTAGCGGGGAGCACAGATACGCAGTATTTT. Translating gives CASSAGLAGSTDTQYF.

The chain recombines TRBV5-1 with TRBJ2-5; D gene uncertain. Germline V gives CDR1 SGHRS, CDR2 YFSETQ. The CDR3 is 14 residues long. The germline V and J ends were trimmed by 0 bases and 4 bases, with 10 bases remaining between them. The CDR3 DNA sequence: TGCGCCAGCAGCTTGGCCGGGTTGGCAGAGACCCAGTACTTC. Protein sequence: CASSLAGLAETQYF.

The V gene is TRBV30, the J gene TRBJ1-1; D call uncertain. The CDR3 spans 13 residues. Trimming cost V 0 bases and J 6 bases, with 11 bases left between them. In germline, CDR1 is GTSNPN, CDR2 SVGIG (reference sequence). The CDR3 DNA follows: TGTGCCTGGAGTGTTGGAGGGCCGGCTGAAGCTTTCTTT. The encoded protein is CAWSVGGPAEAFF.